Detailed here is one TCR beta chain. This entry is derived from a study of blood T cell repertoires in COVID-19. Study-wide background: From T cells, B-cell-depleted T cells, or PBMCs came the material, which was cDNA or gDNA.

Libraries were prepared by immunoSEQ multiplex PCR; TCRdb keeps only in-frame clonotypes and omits some of them. The repertoire holds 30,000 to 40,000 clones, with around 90% as singletons. Germline V gene sequence: CDR1 SGHTA, CDR2 FQGNSA. CDR3 length: 16 amino acids. J lost 4 bases, V lost 1 base, and 5 bases had no gene match. What was sequenced was peripheral blood. This chain joins TRBV7-2 and TRBJ1-2; 11 bases match TRBD1. The TCR originated in a man aged 55 to 70 with active COVID-19. The CDR3 here is CASSLDRTGGRYGYTF. The CDR3 region has the DNA TGTGCCAGCAGCTTAGACCGGACAGGGGGCCGCTATGGCTACACCTTC.